Listed here is a single T cell receptor (beta chain). TCRdb's table, derived via immunoSEQ multiplex PCR, lists solely in-frame clones and lacks some. The sample comprises roughly 250,000 clones, about 90% of which are singletons, and 3% to 3.5% rests with the top ten. These data come from a study of blood T cell repertoires in COVID-19. V trimming: 3 bases; J trimming: 2 bases; junction bases outside the gene matches: 4. Germline V CDR1 and CDR2: ENHRY, SYGVKD. This CDR3 spans 16 amino acids. The sample was PBMCs or T cells enriched from blood (not recorded which). This TCR derives from a woman between 40 and 50 years old who had been exposed to COVID-19. The chain couples TRBV10-3 to TRBJ2-5; 12 nucleotides agree with TRBD2. The CDR3 protein is CAISDRTSGKQETQYF. CDR3 sequence (DNA): TGTGCCATCAGTGATCGGACTAGCGGGAAGCAAGAGACCCAGTACTTC.